These 25 T cell receptor beta chains share one sample of origin, sequenced in a study of cytotoxic CD8 clonotypes in ibrutinib-treated CLL. Measured with immunoSEQ multiplex PCR; TCRdb has only the in-frame clones, and not every one. The sample holds 30,000 to 40,000 clones, approximately 70% seen once. Material: PBMCs, obtained before ibrutinib treatment. These receptor sequences come from a human donor with chronic lymphocytic leukemia.

This clone was seen only a few times. One end of the junction is discordant with germline, which a read error may explain. This chain links TRBV6-6 with TRBJ1-5; D remains ambiguous. The CDR3 spans 12 residues. Germline-derived CDR1 and CDR2 are MNHNY and SVGAGI (reference sequence). This chain's CDR3 is CASSYLDQPQHF. For the CDR3, the DNA is TGTGCCAGCAGTTACCTAGATCAACCCCAGCATTTT.

J is TRBJ2-3 and V is TRBV4-1; D is undetermined. Trimming stripped 3 bases from V and 8 bases from J, with 9 bases between. This CDR3 comprises 12 residues. CDR1 and CDR2 (germline): MGHRA, YSYEKL. CDR3 loop: CASSQVPGTQYF. In DNA form, the CDR3 reads TGCGCCAGCAGCCAGGTACCAGGTACGCAGTATTTT.

The genes are TRBV6-1 and TRBJ1-4; 10 bases agree with TRBD1. Germline CDR1 is MNHNS and CDR2 is SASEGT. This CDR3 spans 17 amino acids. V dropped 2 bases and J dropped 10; count of bases not matched to a gene: 13. The DNA of the CDR3 is TGTGCCAGCAGTGAACACCCTTTGACAGGGGGCGCGGGAAAACTGTTTTTT. Translation: CASSEHPLTGGAGKLFF.

The chain employs TRBV6-5 and TRBJ1-4, with 7 bases identical to TRBD1. V was clipped by 4 bases and J by 7 bases; unmatched bases: 3. CDR1 and CDR2 (germline): MNHEY, SVGAGI. The CDR3 has 13 amino acids. The CDR3 here is CASSWQGGEKLFF. CDR3 DNA sequence: TGTGCCAGCAGTTGGCAGGGGGGTGAAAAACTGTTTTTT.

This clone was picked up one time. The chain recombines TRBV5-1 with TRBJ2-7; D is uncertain. This CDR3 has 16 amino acids. CDR1 and CDR2 (germline): SGHRS, YFSETQ. V was pared by 1 base and J by 3 bases, with 17 bases between. The CDR3, as DNA: TGCGCCAGCAGCTTGACCGACGCAGCAGGTTACTACGAGCAGTACTTC. This sequence encodes CASSLTDAAGYYEQYF. The full variable domain, in which reference TRBV5-1 and TRBJ2-7 provide the parts outside the CDR3, is KAGVTQTPRYLIKTRGQQVTLSCSPISGHRSVSWYQQTPGQGLQFLFEYFSETQRNKGNFPGRFSGRQFSNSRSEMNVSTLELGDSALYLCASSLTDAAGYYEQYFGPGTRLTVT.

The chain recombines TRBV2 with TRBJ2-1; D remains ambiguous. The CDR3 is 11 amino acids. Trimming cost V 6 bases and J 8 bases, with 8 bases left between them. The germline V gene encodes CDR1 SNHLY and CDR2 FYNNEI. The CDR3 here is CASSPWDEQFF. CDR3 DNA sequence: TGTGCCAGCAGCCCCTGGGATGAGCAGTTCTTC.

This chain links TRBV25-1 with TRBJ2-1, with D possibly being TRBD1 (5 bases). From germline, CDR1 is MGHDK and CDR2 SYGVNS. V was clipped by 3 bases and J by 3 bases, with 9 bases between them. The CDR3 totals 14 residues. DNA for the CDR3: TGTGCCAGCAGTGACAGGGTTTTCTACAATGAGCAGTTCTTC. The encoded protein is CASSDRVFYNEQFF. The complete variable domain, with remaining parts taken from reference TRBV25-1 and TRBJ2-1, reads EADIYQTPRYLVIGTGKKITLECSQTMGHDKMYWYQQDPGMELHLIHYSYGVNSTEKGDLSSESTVSRIRTEHFPLTLESARPSHTSQYLCASSDRVFYNEQFFGPGTRLTVL.

This clone has only one observation. The gene calls are TRBV5-1 and TRBJ1-2, with 7 bases identical to TRBD1. Per germline, CDR1 SGHRS and CDR2 YFSETQ. With 0 bases clipped from V and 4 bases from J, the junction kept 3 bases outside the gene matches. The CDR3 totals 14 residues. CDR3 in amino acids: CASSLERDSYGYTF. The CDR3 nucleotides read TGCGCCAGCAGCTTGGAACGGGACAGCTATGGCTACACCTTC.

The chain joins TRBV30 to TRBJ1-1, with a weak D call TRBD1 (5 bases). The CDR3 runs to 14 residues. CDR1 GTSNPN and CDR2 SVGIG come from the germline V gene (reference sequence). V lost 3 bases to trimming and J lost 4 bases, with 15 bases between them. CDR3 sequence (DNA): TGTGCCTGGAGCTTCCAGCCCGGGGGCACTGAAGCTTTCTTT. Its translation is CAWSFQPGGTEAFF.

This clone has only one observation. The chain couples TRBV27 to TRBJ2-7; 7 nucleotides align to TRBD1. With V trimmed by 6 bases and J by 0 bases, 8 bases remained unmatched. CDR3 length: 15 residues. CDR1 and CDR2 (germline): MNHEY, SMNVEV (reference sequence). The CDR3 loop reads CASSRKSGGSYEQYF. CDR3 nucleotides: TGTGCCAGCAGCCGTAAATCAGGGGGCTCCTACGAGCAGTACTTC.

This clone was picked up a small number of times. The CDR3 nucleotides read TGCGCCAGCAGTAGAGACCAAGAGACCCAGTACTTC. This gives the protein CASSRDQETQYF. V is TRBV5-1 and J is TRBJ2-5; D call uncertain. There are 12 residues in the CDR3. Deletions cut 5 bases from V and 0 bases from J, with 5 bases between. Germline V lookup: CDR1 SGHRS, CDR2 YFSETQ.

The chain couples TRBV28 to TRBJ1-5; D gene unclear. The CDR3 extends over 13 amino acids. V lost 5 bases to trimming and J lost 5 bases, with 10 bases between them. In germline, CDR1 is MDHEN, CDR2 SYDVKM. CDR3 coding DNA: TGTGCCAGCAGTGAGGACGGTTATCAGCCCCAGCATTTT. This gives the protein CASSEDGYQPQHF.

V usage is TRBV27 and J usage is TRBJ2-7; D is perhaps TRBD1 (6 bases). CDR3 length: 13 residues. CDR1 is MNHEY, CDR2 SMNVEV, per germline (reference sequence). Trimming took 6 bases from V and 4 from J, leaving 13 bases between them. CDR3 sequence reads: CASRTGHQYEQYF. CDR3 bases: TGTGCCAGCAGAACGGGACACCAGTACGAGCAGTACTTC.

This clone occurred a few times. The rearrangement links TRBV7-9 to TRBJ2-7; D may be TRBD1 (6 bases). The germline V gene has CDR1 SEHNR and CDR2 FQNEAQ (reference sequence). The V end was cut by 5 bases, the J end by 5 bases, with 13 bases between. The CDR3 covers 13 residues. CDR3 nucleotide sequence: TGTGCCAGCAGCCCGAAGACAGGTAACGAGCAGTACTTC. It codes for CASSPKTGNEQYF.

The chain uses TRBV9 and TRBJ2-1; TRBD2 agrees at 7 bases. Per germline, CDR1 SGDLS and CDR2 YYNGEE. Trimming at V came to 3 bases and at J to 6 bases, leaving 12 bases not matched to a gene. CDR3 length equals 16 residues. The DNA for the CDR3 is TGTGCCAGCAGCGACCCACCCACCGGGAGGATCAATGAGCAGTTCTTC. Translation gives CASSDPPTGRINEQFF.

About this clone: This CDR3 fails to terminate in the conserved phenylalanine or tryptophan, so it likely reflects a read error. It is unclear where the CDR3 begins or ends on the DNA, so no DNA is shown, and the CDR3 is as TCRdb lists it. The chain recombines TRBV4-1 with TRBJ2-7; TRBD1, the table's D call, lacks a check against the DNA. Germline CDR1 is MGHRA and CDR2 is YSYEKL. The length of the CDR3 is 10 amino acids, counting both ends. CDR3 region: CASSQAQGQP.

The chain is built from TRBV10-1 and TRBJ2-7, with 9 bases matching TRBD1. The CDR3 spans 15 residues. The V gene's germline CDR1 is WNHNN and CDR2 SYGVQD (reference sequence). The J segment lost 0 bases and the V segment lost 6 bases, leaving 6 bases of the junction unmatched. CDR3 residues: CASSTGTGNSYEQYF. Here the CDR3 DNA reads TGCGCCAGCAGCACCGGGACAGGGAACTCCTACGAGCAGTACTTC.

This chain joins TRBV9 and TRBJ2-7; 11 positions agree with TRBD1. The V segment lost 3 bases and the J segment 3 bases; nucleotides outside the gene matches: 5. Germline values: CDR1 SGDLS, CDR2 YYNGEE. CDR3 length: 15 residues. The CDR3 here is CASSAGTGGIYEQYF. The CDR3 bases are TGTGCCAGCAGCGCAGGGACAGGGGGGATCTACGAGCAGTACTTC.

The table lists this clone with a few counts. The genes are TRBV4-1 and TRBJ2-7, with D perhaps matching TRBD1 or TRBD2 (5 bases each). Trimming pared 1 base from V and 4 bases from J, leaving 14 bases between. The CDR3 spans 15 residues. Germline V gives CDR1 MGHRA, CDR2 YSYEKL. This chain's CDR3 is CASSQAWVEGYEQYF. CDR3 nucleotide sequence: TGCGCCAGCAGCCAAGCATGGGTTGAGGGGTACGAGCAGTACTTC.

A remark on this clone: A far more abundant clone sits one base away, making this likely a read error. The V and J genes are TRBV5-6 and TRBJ2-5; weak D call: TRBD1 (6 bases). The J call could be wrong; TRBJ2-7 is a better fit for the DNA end. CDR3 size: 17 residues. Germline V CDR1 and CDR2: SGHDT, YYEEEE. DNA of the CDR3: TGTGCCAGCAGCTTGGCCGGTCAGGGGCTTGCGGCCTACGAGCAGTACTTC. This translates into CASSLAGQGLAAYEQYF.

V is TRBV4-1 and J is TRBJ2-7; TRBD1 aligns across 8 bases. The germline CDR1 and CDR2 sequences are MGHRA and YSYEKL. The CDR3 contains 14 residues. The V gene end was trimmed by 5 bases and the J gene end by 4 bases; junction bases not matched to a gene: 7. CDR3 coding DNA: TGCGCCAGCAGCTACCCGGGACAGGTATACGAGCAGTACTTC. Amino acids: CASSYPGQVYEQYF.

CDR3 bases: TGTGCCAGTAGTACCGGGGACAGGGTCGGCTACACCTTC. Translating gives CASSTGDRVGYTF. This sequence joins TRBV19 and TRBJ1-2; 9 positions match TRBD1. The CDR3 loop spans 13 amino acids. Germline V gene lookup returns CDR1 LNHDA and CDR2 SQIVND (reference sequence). V shed 4 bases, J shed 8 bases, and the junction held 5 bases outside the gene matches.

Comment on this clone: The junction departs from the called germline gene at one end, perhaps through a read error. J is TRBJ1-1 and V is TRBV2, with D possibly TRBD1 on 5 matching bases. Germline CDR1 is SNHLY and CDR2 is FYNNEI. The CDR3 consists of 13 residues. CDR3 bases: TGTGCCACCAGTCTTCAGGGGAACACTGAAGCTTTCTTT. It codes for CATSLQGNTEAFF.

This clone has a single count. J is TRBJ2-3 and V is TRBV28; 11 nucleotides match TRBD2. The J segment lost 4 bases and the V segment lost 9 bases, leaving 6 bases of the junction unmatched. The CDR3 runs to 14 residues. Germline V lookup: CDR1 MDHEN, CDR2 SYDVKM. The CDR3 region has the DNA TGTGCCAGTATACTAGCGGGAGTGGCAGATACGCAGTATTTT. Amino acid sequence: CASILAGVADTQYF.

This clone came up a few times. This chain links TRBV2 with TRBJ1-5; D remains unclear. Trimming cost V 6 bases and J 4 bases, with 7 bases left between them. The CDR3 totals 12 residues. Germline V lookup: CDR1 SNHLY, CDR2 FYNNEI. The CDR3, as DNA: TGTGCCAGCAGGGAGGCTAATCAGCCCCAGCATTTT. Translation gives CASREANQPQHF.